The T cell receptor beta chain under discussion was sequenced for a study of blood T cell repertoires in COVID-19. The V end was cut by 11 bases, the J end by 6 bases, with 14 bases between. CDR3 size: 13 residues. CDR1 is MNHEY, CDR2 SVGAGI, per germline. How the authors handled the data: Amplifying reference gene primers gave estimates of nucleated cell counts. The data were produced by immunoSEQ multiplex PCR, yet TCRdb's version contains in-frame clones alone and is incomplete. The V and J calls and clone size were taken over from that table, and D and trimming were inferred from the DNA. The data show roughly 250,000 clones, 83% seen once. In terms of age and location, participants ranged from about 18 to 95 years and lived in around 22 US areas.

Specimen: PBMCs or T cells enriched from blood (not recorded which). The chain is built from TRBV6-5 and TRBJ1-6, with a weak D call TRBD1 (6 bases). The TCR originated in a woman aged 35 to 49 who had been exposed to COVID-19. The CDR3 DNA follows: TGTGCCGGCGGGGGGACACCTAATTCACCCCTCCACTTT. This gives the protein CAGGGTPNSPLHF.